This T cell receptor (beta chain) was captured in a study of cytomegalovirus exposure and HLA in healthy donors. The PCR used 60 Vbeta and 13 Jbeta primers. Data came from immunoSEQ multiplex PCR; TCRdb stores just in-frame clones and leaves some out. There are approximately 100,000 clones in the sample; roughly three quarters occur only once, and 9.5% to 13% lies in the top ten. CDR3 length: 13 amino acids. Germline lookup yields CDR1 LGHNA and CDR2 YNFKEQ. The sequencing sample was made of PBMCs. The chain joins TRBV4-2 to TRBJ2-5; perhaps TRBD1 as D (6 bases). The assigned J gene may be wrong: the sequence end matches TRBJ2-7 better. The receptor was derived from a middle-aged man in good health and CMV-seropositive. In DNA form, the CDR3 reads TGTGCCAGCAGCCAGGAACAGGGAAACGAGCAGTACTTC. Translated, it gives CASSQEQGNEQYF.